This T cell receptor (beta chain) emerged from a study of blood T cell repertoires in COVID-19. The CDR3 runs to 17 residues. Losses at the gene ends were 1 base for V and 0 bases for J; bases not matched to a gene: 6. Germline CDR1 reads LGHNA; CDR2 reads YNFKEQ. Sequencing used immunoSEQ multiplex PCR; TCRdb keeps in-frame clones, though not all of them. The sample lists 200,000 to 250,000 clones, about 80% seen once, with under 2% in the top ten. The TCR sequence derives from an elderly woman with acute or convalescent COVID-19. The rearrangement links TRBV4-2 to TRBJ1-5, with 7 bases aligning to TRBD1. The material sequenced was peripheral blood. The CDR3: CASSQAAGGYSNQPQHF. The DNA of the CDR3 is TGTGCCAGCAGCCAAGCGGCAGGGGGATATAGCAATCAGCCCCAGCATTTT.